The sequence of this T cell receptor beta chain was determined in a study of blood T cell repertoires in COVID-19. Assay: immunoSEQ multiplex PCR; the TCRdb copy retains only in-frame clones and omits some. The sample lists about 130,000 clones, around 85% occurring once. The CDR3 runs 13 residues. The germline CDR1 and CDR2 sequences are SGHTA and FQGTGA. Between the trimmed V and J ends, which lost 6 bases and 1 base, there was a span of 9 bases. Sequenced input: peripheral blood. The receptor was derived from a woman aged 45-59 years who had recovered from COVID-19. The J gene is TRBJ1-1, the V gene TRBV7-3; D unclear. The CDR3 nucleotides are TGTGCCAGCAGTCACTCAGGGAACACTGAAGCTTTCTTT. It translates to CASSHSGNTEAFF.